Each of the 32 T cell receptor beta chains below was sequenced from the same sample in a study of response to subunit inactivated influenza vaccine. TCRdb processed the RT-PCR reads anew with MiXCR; each CDR3 protein has one entry. Among 600,000 to 850,000 distinct CDR3 sequences listed, 11% to 15% were seen once. The sample here was PBMCs from blood, taken around two weeks before vaccination. The source of these receptors is a man over 45 who received an inactivated influenza vaccine.

This clonotype appeared a few times. V usage is TRBV20-1 and J usage is TRBJ2-3; tentative D call: TRBD2 (7 bases). Trimming removed 2 bases at V and 0 bases at J, with 21 bases between. Germline CDR1 and CDR2: DFQATT and SNEGSKA (reference sequence). CDR3 length: 18 residues. CDR3 coding DNA: TGCAGTGCTAGAACCCATGGACTAGGGGGAACCAGCACAGATACGCAGTATTTT. This translates into CSARTHGLGGTSTDTQYF.

The CDR3: CSARESPYEQYF. CDR3 sequence (DNA): TGCAGTGCTCGGGAAAGTCCCTACGAGCAGTACTTC. The chain employs TRBV20-1 and TRBJ2-7; possibly TRBD2 for D (5 bases). Trimming took 5 bases from V and 2 from J, leaving 10 bases between them. The CDR3 consists of 12 residues. Per the germline V gene, CDR1 is DFQATT and CDR2 is SNEGSKA (reference sequence).

This clonotype appeared a few times. The chain employs TRBV29-1 and TRBJ2-7; weak D call: TRBD2 (6 bases). The CDR3 consists of 12 residues. Between the trimmed V and J ends, which lost 1 base and 3 bases, there was a span of 7 bases. The germline V gene has CDR1 SQVTM and CDR2 ANQGSEA. The DNA of the CDR3 is TGCAGCGTTGAAGCGGGAGACTACGAGCAGTACTTC. This translates into CSVEAGDYEQYF.

The chain joins TRBV4-1 to TRBJ2-3; unclear D gene. The germline V gene encodes CDR1 MGHRA and CDR2 YSYEKL. CDR3 length: 16 amino acids. Trimming removed 2 bases at V and 0 bases at J, with 12 bases between. Here the CDR3 DNA reads TGCGCCAGCAGCCAAATCCGCAGTTCTAGCACAGATACGCAGTATTTT. Translated: CASSQIRSSSTDTQYF.

This rearrangement joins TRBV5-1 to TRBJ2-2, with a possible D match to TRBD1 (6 bases). This CDR3 comprises 15 residues. Germline V gives CDR1 SGHRS, CDR2 YFSETQ. V lost 3 bases and J 6 bases, leaving 15 bases between the germline ends. The CDR3 coding sequence is TGCGCCAGCAGCTCCTCATACAGGGTCTCCGGGGAGCTGTTTTTT. Its protein product is CASSSSYRVSGELFF.

This clonotype appeared a few times. The gene calls are TRBV11-2 and TRBJ2-3; D tentatively reads TRBD1 or TRBD2 (6 bases each). Germline V CDR1 and CDR2: SGHAT, FQNNGV. The CDR3 extends over 11 amino acids. The V gene lost 6 bases and the J gene lost 14 bases, with 15 bases spanning the gap. DNA of the CDR3: TGTGCCAGCAGTTTCGGAGGGGGTTTGTATTTT. Translated, it gives CASSFGGGLYF.

The sample holds many counts of this clonotype. This chain links TRBV21-1 with TRBJ1-2; the table's TRBD1 call for D was not verified on the DNA. TRBV21-1 is described as a pseudogene. The CDR3 contains 16 residues. The DNA of the CDR3 is TGTGCCAGCAGCAAAGATGGGACAGGGGATTGGGAAGGCTACACCTTC. The encoded protein is CASSKDGTGDWEGYTF.

This clonotype appeared a few times. This chain connects TRBV6-2 or TRBV6-3 to TRBJ2-1, with 13 bases that match TRBD2. The germline gives CDR1 MNHEY, CDR2 SVGEGT. The CDR3 runs 15 residues. V was clipped by 7 bases and J by 10 bases; unmatched bases: 10. This CDR3 is CASMLLAGGSSEQFF. Here the CDR3 DNA reads TGTGCCAGCATGTTACTAGCGGGGGGGTCATCGGAGCAGTTCTTC.

The chain recombines TRBV6-5 with TRBJ2-2, with D unresolved. Trimming cost V 0 bases and J 1 base, with 9 bases left between them. This CDR3 has 16 residues. Germline CDR1 reads MNHEY; CDR2 reads SVGAGI. The CDR3 is CASSYSEGMNTGELFF. The CDR3 DNA reads as TGTGCCAGCAGTTACTCCGAAGGCATGAACACCGGGGAGCTGTTTTTT.

This clonotype was found a few times. The CDR3 DNA sequence: TGCGCCAGCAGCCAAGCAGGCATCAGGAACACTGAAGCTTTCTTT. Translation: CASSQAGIRNTEAFF. The chain links TRBV4-3 to TRBJ1-1; no definite D call. Germline V gene sequence: CDR1 LGHNA, CDR2 YSLEER. This CDR3 is built from 15 residues. V lost 1 base to trimming and J lost 1 base, with 10 bases between them.

The genes are TRBV2 and TRBJ2-5, with D possibly TRBD2 on 5 matching bases. Germline V gene sequence: CDR1 SNHLY, CDR2 FYNNEI. V lost 6 bases to trimming and J lost 6 bases, with 17 bases between them. This CDR3 is 14 amino acids long. CDR3 nucleotide sequence: TGTGCCAGCAGCAAAGGACTTCCCAGCCAGACCCAGTACTTC. Amino acids: CASSKGLPSQTQYF.

This clonotype was observed a few times. This chain connects TRBV20-1 to TRBJ2-1, with 8 nucleotides matching TRBD2. The J segment lost 1 base and the V segment lost 5 bases, leaving 1 base of the junction unmatched. Germline-derived CDR1 and CDR2 are DFQATT and SNEGSKA (reference sequence). The CDR3 length is 13 residues. The CDR3 coding sequence is TGCAGTGCTCGGGAGGGGTCCTACAATGAGCAGTTCTTC. It is translated as CSAREGSYNEQFF.

This clonotype was seen only a few times. V gene TRBV12-3 or TRBV12-4 combines with J gene TRBJ2-6; unclear D gene. The CDR3 loop spans 13 amino acids. V shed 7 bases and J shed 0 bases, with 4 bases lying between them. In nucleotides, the CDR3 is TGTGCCAGCACTCTCTCTGGGGCCAACGTCCTGACTTTC. Translated, it gives CASTLSGANVLTF.

This clonotype was seen a handful of times. The genes are TRBV6-2 or TRBV6-3 and TRBJ2-3; no definite D call. V lost 1 base to trimming and J lost 0 bases, with 5 bases between them. CDR3 length: 14 amino acids. The germline gives CDR1 MNHEY, CDR2 SVGEGT. CDR3 sequence: CASSYWASTDTQYF. DNA of the CDR3: TGTGCCAGCAGTTACTGGGCTAGCACAGATACGCAGTATTTT.

This rearrangement joins TRBV7-9 to TRBJ2-7; 7 positions match TRBD2. Per germline, CDR1 SEHNR and CDR2 FQNEAQ (reference sequence). This CDR3 comprises 16 residues. V lost 5 bases to trimming and J lost 4 bases; unmatched junction nucleotides: 14. The CDR3 nucleotides read TGTGCCAGCAGCCCTAGACAACGATCGGGAGGATACGAGCAGTACTTC. It encodes CASSPRQRSGGYEQYF.

This chain uses TRBV30 with TRBJ1-2, with 9 positions matching TRBD1. Germline loops: CDR1 GTSNPN, CDR2 SVGIG (reference sequence). Germline trimming cut 4 bases from V and 6 bases from J; bases unmatched to any gene: 6. The CDR3 runs to 13 residues. In DNA form, the CDR3 reads TGTGCCTGGACCACACAGGGGGCTCATGGCTACACCTTC. Translated: CAWTTQGAHGYTF.

The chain recombines TRBV2 with TRBJ2-7; D is unclear. The length of the CDR3 is 11 residues. The V gene lost 3 bases and the J gene lost 3 bases, with 3 bases spanning the gap. In germline, CDR1 is SNHLY, CDR2 FYNNEI. Written as DNA, the CDR3 is TGTGCCAGCAGTGACGTCTACGAGCAGTACTTC. The encoded protein is CASSDVYEQYF.

The CDR3 DNA reads as TGTGCCAGCAGTCAGACGGGATACACCGGGGAGCTGTTTTTT. This sequence encodes CASSQTGYTGELFF. This chain links TRBV12-3 or TRBV12-4 with TRBJ2-2; a possible D gene is TRBD2 (5 bases). V gave up 5 bases and J gave up 3 bases, with 10 bases separating them. The CDR3 has 14 residues.

V usage is TRBV5-1 and J usage is TRBJ2-5; D gene ambiguous. The germline V gene encodes CDR1 SGHRS and CDR2 YFSETQ. The germline V and J ends were trimmed by 3 bases and 1 base, with 13 bases remaining between them. This CDR3 region has 15 residues. Written as DNA, the CDR3 is TGCGCCAGCAGCTACGGCACCGGGCCCCAAGAGACCCAGTACTTC. It yields the protein CASSYGTGPQETQYF.

This clonotype was detected only a few times. The V call is TRBV7-9, the J call TRBJ2-3; TRBD2 agrees at 11 bases. The length of the CDR3 is 16 residues. Trimming took 4 bases from V and 1 from J; bases not matched to a gene: 4. Germline lookup yields CDR1 SEHNR and CDR2 FQNEAQ (reference sequence). CDR3 DNA sequence: TGTGCCAGCAGCTCCACTAGCGGGGGACGCACAGATACGCAGTATTTT. This sequence encodes CASSSTSGGRTDTQYF. Complete variable domain (other parts from reference TRBV7-9 and TRBJ2-3): DTGVSQNPRHKITKRGQNVTFRCDPISEHNRLYWYRQTLGQGPEFLTYFQNEAQLEKSRLLSDRFSAERPKGSFSTLEIQRTEQGDSAMYLCASSSTSGGRTDTQYFGPGTRLTVL.

The V gene is TRBV20-1, the J gene TRBJ1-2; 9 nucleotides agree with TRBD1. Germline loops: CDR1 DFQATT, CDR2 SNEGSKA (reference sequence). The V and J ends lost 3 bases and 4 bases, in that order; junction bases with no gene match: 12. The CDR3 totals 16 residues. CDR3 bases: TGCAGTGCTAGCCGCTCGGGACAGGGCGCTTTCTATGGCTACACCTTC. Its translation is CSASRSGQGAFYGYTF.

The chain uses TRBV7-2 and TRBJ2-2, with D maybe TRBD1 (6 bases). This CDR3 region has 13 residues. V was clipped by 5 bases and J by 12 bases, with 16 bases between them. The germline gives CDR1 SGHTA, CDR2 FQGNSA. CDR3: CASSPSRQAQLFF. DNA for the CDR3: TGTGCCAGCAGCCCATCCAGACAGGCCCAGCTGTTTTTT.

This clonotype came up many times. The chain uses TRBV9 and TRBJ1-2; no definite D call. The CDR3 sequence is 12 residues long. Trimming left V 2 bases short and J 2 bases short, with 4 bases between. Per germline, CDR1 SGDLS and CDR2 YYNGEE. CDR3 bases: TGTGCCAGCAGCGTGGGCAACTATGGCTACACCTTC. It codes for CASSVGNYGYTF. Supplemented by reference TRBV9 and TRBJ1-2, the full variable domain reads DSGVTQTPKHLITATGQRVTLRCSPRSGDLSVYWYQQSLDQGLQFLIQYYNGEERAKGNILERFSAQQFPDLHSELNLSSLELGDSALYFCASSVGNYGYTFGSGTRLTVV.

The chain uses TRBV7-9 and TRBJ1-2; D is possibly TRBD1 (5 bases). This CDR3 has 15 amino acids. Trimming removed 5 bases at V and 7 bases at J, with 20 bases between. CDR1 SEHNR and CDR2 FQNEAQ come from the germline V gene (reference sequence). CDR3 in amino acids: CASSPWDVAEGGYTF. In nucleotides, the CDR3 is TGTGCCAGCAGCCCATGGGACGTCGCTGAGGGTGGCTACACCTTC.

The chain couples TRBV12-3 or TRBV12-4 to TRBJ2-3; 7 bases match TRBD2. The CDR3 is made up of 17 amino acids. V shed 4 bases, J shed 0 bases, and the junction held 10 bases outside the gene matches. In DNA form, the CDR3 reads TGTGCCAGCAGTTACCCGCAACTAGCGATAAGCACAGATACGCAGTATTTT. Protein sequence: CASSYPQLAISTDTQYF.

Concerning this clonotype itself: One junction end disagrees with the germline gene, perhaps due to a read error. This rearrangement joins TRBV6-5 to TRBJ1-5; weak D call: TRBD1 (6 bases). Germline assignment: CDR1 MNHEY and CDR2 SVGAGI. The CDR3 covers 14 residues. The CDR3: CASSNEQGYQTQHF. The CDR3 bases are TGTGCCAGCAGTAACGAACAGGGTTATCAGACCCAGCATTTT.

V is TRBV2 and J is TRBJ2-3; 10 positions agree with TRBD2. The CDR3 covers 16 residues. In germline, CDR1 is SNHLY, CDR2 FYNNEI. V dropped 8 bases and J dropped 5; count of bases not matched to a gene: 13. CDR3 region: CASERLAGTPRDTQYF. The CDR3 nucleotides are TGTGCCAGCGAACGACTAGCGGGCACTCCGAGAGATACGCAGTATTTT.

The chain combines TRBV7-2 with TRBJ2-3; 7 nucleotides match TRBD1. V gave up 5 bases and J gave up 2 bases; unmatched junction bases: 10. Germline V gene data show CDR1 as SGHTA and CDR2 as FQGNSA. The CDR3 is 16 residues long. CDR3 protein: CASSRDRESDTDTQYF. For the CDR3, the DNA is TGTGCCAGCAGCAGAGACAGGGAATCAGACACAGATACGCAGTATTTT.

This clonotype was detected a few times. This chain uses TRBV5-1 with TRBJ2-3; no firm D call. The ends were cut back, 0 bases at V and 5 bases at J, with 10 bases in the middle. CDR1 is SGHRS, CDR2 YFSETQ, per germline. This CDR3 has 14 amino acids. CDR3 in amino acids: CASSLESLIDTQYF. The CDR3 bases are TGCGCCAGCAGCTTGGAGTCCTTAATAGATACGCAGTATTTT. The whole variable domain, remainder taken from reference TRBV5-1 and TRBJ2-3, is KAGVTQTPRYLIKTRGQQVTLSCSPISGHRSVSWYQQTPGQGLQFLFEYFSETQRNKGNFPGRFSGRQFSNSRSEMNVSTLELGDSALYLCASSLESLIDTQYFGPGTRLTVL.

This clonotype appeared a few times. This sequence joins TRBV21-1 and TRBJ2-2; TRBD1, the D gene given by the table, was not confirmed from the DNA. TRBV21-1 is a documented pseudogene. The CDR3 contains 19 residues. In DNA, the CDR3 is TGTGCCAGCAGCAAAGATGAGACAGGGGGCCAAATGGGAACCGGGGAGCTGTTTTTT. This encodes CASSKDETGGQMGTGELFF.

This clonotype showed up just a few times. Written as DNA, the CDR3 is TGTGCCAGCAGTTACTCCTGGGACAGAGTATACGAGCAGTACTTC. This codes for CASSYSWDRVYEQYF. The chain has TRBV6-5 and TRBJ2-7, with TRBD1 identical over 7 bases. CDR3 length equals 15 residues. Trimming at V came to 0 bases and at J to 4 bases, leaving 6 bases not matched to a gene. The V gene's germline CDR1 is MNHEY and CDR2 SVGAGI.

This clonotype was seen more than once but under ten times. The CDR3 region is CASSSTTTGKAFF. The CDR3 DNA reads as TGTGCCAGCAGTTCGACTACGACAGGGAAAGCTTTCTTT. V gene TRBV12-3 or TRBV12-4 combines with J gene TRBJ1-1, with 7 bases fitting TRBD1. V was pared by 4 bases and J by 9 bases, with 8 bases of the junction left unmatched. This CDR3 contains 13 residues.